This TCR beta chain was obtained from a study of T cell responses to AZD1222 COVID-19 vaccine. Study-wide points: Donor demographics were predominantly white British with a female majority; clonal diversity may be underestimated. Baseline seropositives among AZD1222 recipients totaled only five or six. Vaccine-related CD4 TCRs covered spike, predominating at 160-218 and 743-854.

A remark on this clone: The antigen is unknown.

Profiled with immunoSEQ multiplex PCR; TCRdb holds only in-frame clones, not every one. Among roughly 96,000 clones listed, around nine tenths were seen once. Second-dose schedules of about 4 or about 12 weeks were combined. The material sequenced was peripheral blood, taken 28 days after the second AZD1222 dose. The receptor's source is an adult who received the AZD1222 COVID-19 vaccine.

This CDR3 is CASSFRGQGRDEQFF. Here the CDR3 DNA reads TGTGCCAGCAGCTTCCGGGGACAGGGGCGAGATGAGCAGTTCTTC. V and J are TRBV11-3 and TRBJ2-1; the match to TRBD1 covers 10 bases. There are 15 residues in the CDR3. Germline CDR1 and CDR2: SGHNT and YENEEA. Trimming cost V 3 bases and J 8 bases; bases outside gene matches: 7.